This record looks at one T cell receptor (beta chain) sequence and its context. Its matching antigen is unknown. Preparation of TRB cDNA libraries relied on 5' RACE carrying UMI labels. TCRdb processed the 5' RACE reads again and assigns one entry to each CDR3 protein, with no DNA. The sample holds approximately 60,000 distinct CDR3 sequences. Triplicate approximately 270,000-cell sorts were made of each CD8+ T cell subset. Per the germline V gene, CDR1 is SGHTA and CDR2 is FQGTGA. The CDR3 spans 17 residues. This specimen comes from a study of CXCR3-negative and CXCR3-positive naive CD8 T cells. Findings and caveats of the study: Naive subsets had comparable surface CD5, so TRB CDR3 properties gauged TCR strength.

The TCR was taken from a human donor in good health. Some clones in this sample may be carry-over from other donors' samples. This rearrangement joins TRBV7-3 to TRBJ2-2; TCRdb gives TRBD1 as the D gene, but with no DNA this cannot be confirmed. The source material was memory CD8+ T cells from blood. This CDR3 reads CASSYATGTGNTGELFF.